The text below deals with one TCR beta chain. PCR amplification relied on 60 Vbeta primers (plus 13 Jbeta primers). The protocol was immunoSEQ multiplex PCR, while the TCRdb copy is restricted to in-frame clones and leaves out a portion. Of about 140,000 clones in the sample, around four fifths were seen once. This entry belongs to a study of cytomegalovirus exposure and HLA in healthy donors. About the research overall: Of all 400 or so donors who were genotyped, about 80% belonged to the Caucasian-associated ancestry cluster.

The CDR3 spans 16 residues. Trimming stripped 0 bases from V and 5 bases from J, with 13 bases between. Germline V gene sequence: CDR1 SGHTA, CDR2 FQGNSA. V is TRBV7-2 and J is TRBJ1-4; D remains unclear. The sequenced material came from PBMCs. This receptor was identified in a woman aged 50 to 60 in good health and CMV-seropositive. In nucleotides, the CDR3 is TGTGCCAGCAGCTTAGCTCCTGGGAGTCGGAATGAAAAACTGTTTTTT. Translation: CASSLAPGSRNEKLFF.